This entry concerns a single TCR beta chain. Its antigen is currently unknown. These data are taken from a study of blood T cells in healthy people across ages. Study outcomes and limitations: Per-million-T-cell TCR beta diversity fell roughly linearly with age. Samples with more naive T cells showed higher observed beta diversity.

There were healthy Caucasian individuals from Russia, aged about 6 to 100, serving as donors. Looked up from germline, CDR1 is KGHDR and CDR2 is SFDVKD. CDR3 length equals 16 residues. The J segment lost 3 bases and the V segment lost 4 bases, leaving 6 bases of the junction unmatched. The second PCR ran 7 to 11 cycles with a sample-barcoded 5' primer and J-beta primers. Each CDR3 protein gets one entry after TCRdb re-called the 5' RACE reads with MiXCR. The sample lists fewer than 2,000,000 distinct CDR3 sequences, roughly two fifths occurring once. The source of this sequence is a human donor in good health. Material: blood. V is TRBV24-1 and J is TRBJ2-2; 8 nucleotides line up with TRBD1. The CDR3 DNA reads TGTGCCACCAGTGAGTCGGACAGGGAGGACACCGGGGAGCTGTTTTTT. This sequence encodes CATSESDREDTGELFF.